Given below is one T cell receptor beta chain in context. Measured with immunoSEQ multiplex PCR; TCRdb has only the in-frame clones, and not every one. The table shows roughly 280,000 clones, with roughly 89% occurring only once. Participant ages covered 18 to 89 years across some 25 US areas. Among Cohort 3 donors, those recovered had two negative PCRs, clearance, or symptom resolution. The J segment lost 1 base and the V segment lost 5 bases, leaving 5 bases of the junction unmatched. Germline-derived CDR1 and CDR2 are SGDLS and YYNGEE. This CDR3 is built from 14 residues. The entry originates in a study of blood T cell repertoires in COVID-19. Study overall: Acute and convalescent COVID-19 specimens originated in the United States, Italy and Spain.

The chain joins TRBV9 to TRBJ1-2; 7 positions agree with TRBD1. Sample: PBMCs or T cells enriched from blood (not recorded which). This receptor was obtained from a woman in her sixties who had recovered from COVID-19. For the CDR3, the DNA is TGTGCCAGCAGTCCACAGGGGTATAACTATGGCTACACCTTC. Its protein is CASSPQGYNYGYTF.